The 30 T cell receptor beta chains reported below all come from one sample, sequenced in a study of beta chain features in type 1 diabetes. The isolated RNA, all of it, was reverse transcribed, so expressed TCRB transcripts were what got sequenced. TCRdb's copy holds only in-frame clones and misses some; the assay was immunoSEQ multiplex PCR. The data contain 500,000 to 700,000 clones, about 16% of them singletons. Sequenced sample: naive CD4+ T cells from blood. The receptors shown here come from a man aged 18 to 30 in good health.

The chain links TRBV7-3 to TRBJ2-5; tentatively, D is TRBD1 or TRBD2 (5 bases each). Per germline, CDR1 SGHTA and CDR2 FQGTGA. V shed 5 bases and J shed 4 bases, with 14 bases lying between them. The CDR3 is 14 amino acids. The CDR3 DNA reads TGTGCCAGCAGCCCAAGGGGCCTAGCAGAGACCCAGTACTTC. Protein: CASSPRGLAETQYF.

The chain uses TRBV2 and TRBJ2-6, with a weak D call TRBD2 (6 bases). Germline V gene lookup returns CDR1 SNHLY and CDR2 FYNNEI. The CDR3 consists of 17 residues. Trimming cost V 8 bases and J 0 bases, with 17 bases left between them. The CDR3 sequence is CASVRDLATSGANVLTF. CDR3 coding DNA: TGTGCCAGCGTGAGGGACTTAGCCACCTCTGGGGCCAACGTCCTGACTTTC.

The V call is TRBV14, the J call TRBJ2-3, with D perhaps matching TRBD2 (6 bases). This CDR3 is 22 amino acids long. Per the germline V gene, CDR1 is SGHDN and CDR2 is FVKESK. Trimming took off 8 bases at V and 3 bases at J, with 39 bases between the two ends. The CDR3 coding sequence is TGTGCCAGCGGTAGAACGAGACACGGCCTACTCCTGGGCGGCGGGATAACAGATACGCAGTATTTT. Its protein is CASGRTRHGLLLGGGITDTQYF. The whole variable domain, filled in from reference TRBV14 and TRBJ2-3, reads EAGVTQFPSHSVIEKGQTVTLRCDPISGHDNLYWYRRVMGKEIKFLLHFVKESKQDESGMPNNRFLAERTGGTYSTLKVQPAELEDSGVYFCASGRTRHGLLLGGGITDTQYFGPGTRLTVL.

This chain joins TRBV5-4 and TRBJ1-5; possible D gene TRBD1, 5 bases. This CDR3 comprises 13 residues. CDR1 is SGHNT, CDR2 YYREEE, per germline (reference sequence). Trimming pared 2 bases from V and 6 bases from J, leaving 9 bases between. CDR3 bases: TGTGCCAGCAGCTTCTCAGGGAGTCAGCCCCAGCATTTT. This translates into CASSFSGSQPQHF.

There are a few counts of this clone. The chain combines TRBV2 with TRBJ2-5; no definite D call. In germline, CDR1 is SNHLY, CDR2 FYNNEI. The V end was cut by 5 bases, the J end by 0 bases, with 10 bases between. This CDR3 has 14 residues. The CDR3 reads CASSSKWYQETQYF. The CDR3, as DNA: TGTGCCAGCAGTTCCAAATGGTACCAAGAGACCCAGTACTTC.

In this sample, this clone turned up a few times. V is TRBV5-1 and J is TRBJ2-5; unclear D gene. The V end was cut by 2 bases, the J end by 5 bases, with 22 bases between. The CDR3 spans 17 residues. The germline V gene has CDR1 SGHRS and CDR2 YFSETQ. The CDR3 region is CASSFQVQTRKGETQYF. The CDR3 bases are TGCGCCAGCAGCTTCCAGGTACAGACAAGGAAAGGGGAGACCCAGTACTTC.

V is TRBV7-2 and J is TRBJ1-1; maybe TRBD1 (5 bases). The V end lost 0 bases, the J end lost 5 bases, and 10 bases lay between the germline ends. The CDR3 sequence is 14 residues long. CDR1 is SGHTA and CDR2 is FQGNSA in the germline V gene. The DNA of the CDR3 is TGTGCCAGCAGCTTAGCTGGGCAGGGTACTGAAGCTTTCTTT. This gives the protein CASSLAGQGTEAFF.

In this sample, this clone turned up a few times. This CDR3 is CASSPRRLAGVIISYNEQFF. Here the CDR3 DNA reads TGTGCCAGCAGCCCAAGAAGGCTAGCGGGAGTAATAATCTCCTACAATGAGCAGTTCTTC. This rearrangement joins TRBV4-2 to TRBJ2-1, with 10 bases fitting TRBD2. Germline V lookup: CDR1 LGHNA, CDR2 YNFKEQ. There are 20 residues in the CDR3. The J segment lost 0 bases and the V segment lost 4 bases, leaving 15 bases of the junction unmatched.

The chain uses TRBV14 and TRBJ1-6; D uncertain. V shed 1 base and J shed 4 bases, with 14 bases lying between them. Germline CDR1 SGHDN, CDR2 FVKESK. The CDR3 is 17 residues long. CDR3 nucleotides: TGTGCCAGCAGCCAAGGGATTAGCGGGGAGTATAATTCACCCCTCCACTTT. Translating it yields CASSQGISGEYNSPLHF.

This clone has more than one count but fewer than ten. The chain is built from TRBV6-5 and TRBJ2-1, with 11 bases matching TRBD1. The germline CDR1 and CDR2 sequences are MNHEY and SVGAGI. The CDR3 loop spans 16 amino acids. The junction had 2 bases not matched to a gene; V was cut back by 0 bases and J by 4 bases. DNA for the CDR3: TGTGCCAGCAGTTACTCCCGGGACAGGGGGTACAATGAGCAGTTCTTC. Translating gives CASSYSRDRGYNEQFF.

There are a few counts of this clone. The J gene is TRBJ1-1, the V gene TRBV19, with D uncertain. CDR1 and CDR2 from the germline V gene are LNHDA and SQIVND (reference sequence). Trimming took off 6 bases at V and 0 bases at J, with 17 bases between the two ends. The CDR3 totals 16 residues. The DNA for the CDR3 is TGTGCCAGTAGGAGGCTCAAGAATATCATGAACACTGAAGCTTTCTTT. Translation: CASRRLKNIMNTEAFF. Filled out from reference TRBV19 and TRBJ1-1, the complete variable domain reads DGGITQSPKYLFRKEGQNVTLSCEQNLNHDAMYWYRQDPGQGLRLIYYSQIVNDFQKGDIAEGYSVSREKKESFPLTVTSAQKNPTAFYLCASRRLKNIMNTEAFFGQGTRLTVV.

Only a few counts were recorded for this clone. The V call is TRBV10-3, the J call TRBJ1-2, with D possibly TRBD1 on 5 matching bases. The CDR3 loop spans 12 amino acids. Germline lookup yields CDR1 ENHRY and CDR2 SYGVKD. Trimming took 5 bases from V and 5 from J, leaving 9 bases between them. CDR3 sequence (DNA): TGTGCCATCAGTACGGGACTTTATGGCTACACCTTC. This codes for CAISTGLYGYTF.

This clone showed up just a few times. The chain has TRBV28 and TRBJ2-5; 11 bases are shared with TRBD2. With 6 bases clipped from V and 6 bases from J, the junction kept 9 bases outside the gene matches. The CDR3 runs 15 residues. Germline values: CDR1 MDHEN, CDR2 SYDVKM. The CDR3 is CASSLRLAGSKTQYF. For the CDR3, the DNA is TGTGCCAGCAGCCTAAGACTAGCGGGGTCCAAGACCCAGTACTTC.

The genes are TRBV18 and TRBJ2-3; 8 nucleotides match TRBD2. The ends lost 1 base at V and 4 bases at J; junction bases unmatched: 4. The CDR3 is 15 residues long. Germline V gene lookup returns CDR1 KGHSH and CDR2 LQKENI. This CDR3 reads CASSPLAGLADTQYF. CDR3 coding DNA: TGTGCCAGCTCACCACTAGCGGGATTGGCAGATACGCAGTATTTT.

This clone has more than one count but fewer than ten. The CDR3 reads CALHRGTGRDEQYF. In nucleotides, the CDR3 is TGTGCCCTACACAGGGGAACAGGTCGAGACGAGCAGTACTTC. The chain is built from TRBV30 and TRBJ2-7, with 7 bases matching TRBD1. Looked up from germline, CDR1 is GTSNPN and CDR2 is SVGIG (reference sequence). The CDR3 covers 14 residues. V dropped 8 bases and J dropped 5; count of bases not matched to a gene: 15.

The chain uses TRBV18 and TRBJ1-1, with a possible D match to TRBD1 (5 bases). Germline V gene sequence: CDR1 KGHSH, CDR2 LQKENI. This CDR3 is 15 amino acids long. Trimming left V 0 bases short and J 7 bases short, with 15 bases between. CDR3 nucleotides: TGTGCCAGCTCACCACCGATAGGGGTGGGGGGTGAAGCTTTCTTT. Translating gives CASSPPIGVGGEAFF. The full variable domain, completed using reference TRBV18 and TRBJ1-1, is NAGVMQNPRHLVRRRGQEARLRCSPMKGHSHVYWYRQLPEEGLKFMVYLQKENIIDESGMPKERFSAEFPKEGPSILRIQQVVRGDSAAYFCASSPPIGVGGEAFFGQGTRLTVV.

A few counts support this clone. The chain is built from TRBV7-2 and TRBJ1-1; 7 bases agree with TRBD1. V gave up 0 bases and J gave up 5 bases; unmatched junction bases: 3. Germline assignment: CDR1 SGHTA and CDR2 FQGNSA. This CDR3 contains 14 residues. The CDR3 bases are TGTGCCAGCAGCTTAGCGGGGACAGTGACTGAAGCTTTCTTT. It is translated as CASSLAGTVTEAFF. Combining the CDR3 with reference TRBV7-2 and TRBJ1-1 gives the whole variable domain GAGVSQSPSNKVTEKGKDVELRCDPISGHTALYWYRQSLGQGLEFLIYFQGNSAPDKSGLPSDRFSAERTGGSVSTLTIQRTQQEDSAVYLCASSLAGTVTEAFFGQGTRLTVV.

This clone came up a few times. The chain uses TRBV6-1 and TRBJ2-1, with 7 bases aligning to TRBD2. With 8 bases clipped from V and 5 bases from J, the junction kept 9 bases outside the gene matches. Germline values: CDR1 MNHNS, CDR2 SASEGT. This CDR3 region has 14 residues. CDR3 sequence (DNA): TGTGCCAGCTACGCGGGGGAAAATAACAATGAGCAGTTCTTC. Translation gives CASYAGENNNEQFF.

This clone occurred a few times. The chain links TRBV9 to TRBJ2-1; D unresolved. Trimming took 1 base from V and 6 from J, leaving 8 bases between them. The CDR3 is 13 residues long. CDR1 is SGDLS and CDR2 is YYNGEE in the germline V gene. CDR3 nucleotide sequence: TGTGCCAGCAGCGTACAGGAGTCCAATGAGCAGTTCTTC. Its translation is CASSVQESNEQFF.

The gene calls are TRBV27 and TRBJ2-2, with D perhaps TRBD1 (5 bases). This CDR3 is built from 17 residues. Germline loops: CDR1 MNHEY, CDR2 SMNVEV (reference sequence). V was cut by 0 bases and J by 2 bases, with 13 bases left in between. The CDR3 reads CASSLSKRQGNTGELFF. CDR3 coding DNA: TGTGCCAGCAGTTTATCGAAGAGGCAGGGAAACACCGGGGAGCTGTTTTTT.

The chain joins TRBV7-6 to TRBJ2-7; D possibly uses TRBD1 or TRBD2 (5 bases each). CDR3 length: 14 amino acids. Trimming stripped 0 bases from V and 7 bases from J, with 13 bases between. Germline V CDR1 and CDR2: SGHVS, FNYEAQ. CDR3: CASSLAEGLGEQYF. In DNA, the CDR3 is TGTGCCAGCAGCTTAGCCGAGGGGCTTGGTGAGCAGTACTTC.

In its sample, this clone was seen a few times. This could be a read error, since a much larger clone is one nucleotide away. The J gene is TRBJ2-7, the V gene TRBV5-6; no definite D call. Germline-derived CDR1 and CDR2 are SGHDT and YYEEEE. Trimming stripped 0 bases from V and 6 bases from J, with 13 bases between. This CDR3 spans 14 amino acids. The CDR3 protein is CASSLGPLAREQYF. CDR3 nucleotide sequence: TGTGCCAGCAGCTTGGGCCCTCTCGCCCGCGAGCAGTACTTC.

This chain links TRBV7-9 with TRBJ1-1, with no clear D. CDR3 size: 18 residues. V shed 1 base and J shed 1 base, with 19 bases lying between them. Germline values: CDR1 SEHNR, CDR2 FQNEAQ (reference sequence). The CDR3 DNA reads as TGTGCCAGCAGCTTAGGCGGTGTGGCCAACCGGAGGAACACTGAAGCTTTCTTT. Amino acids: CASSLGGVANRRNTEAFF.

The sample holds a few counts of this clone. The sample has other DNA sequences that encode this CDR3 too. The rearrangement joins TRBV7-9 to TRBJ1-5, with D unclear. V gave up 0 bases and J gave up 6 bases, with 12 bases separating them. Per the germline V gene, CDR1 is SEHNR and CDR2 is FQNEAQ (reference sequence). The length of the CDR3 is 15 residues. The CDR3 DNA reads as TGTGCCAGCAGCTTAGCTGCGGGGTCAGGTCAGCCCCAGCATTTT. Protein sequence: CASSLAAGSGQPQHF.

This sequence joins TRBV30 and TRBJ1-2; D is undetermined. CDR3 size: 12 residues. Germline CDR1 GTSNPN, CDR2 SVGIG (reference sequence). V lost 4 bases and J lost 5, with 11 bases in between. Here the CDR3 DNA reads TGTGCCTGGACACGGGATTCTTATGGCTACACCTTC. Translated, it gives CAWTRDSYGYTF.

This clone appeared a few times. The rearrangement links TRBV9 to TRBJ2-1; unclear D gene. The germline V and J ends were trimmed by 0 bases and 4 bases, with 11 bases remaining between them. This CDR3 has 15 amino acids. The germline V gene encodes CDR1 SGDLS and CDR2 YYNGEE. DNA for the CDR3: TGTGCCAGCAGCGTAGGTCTAGGGCAGTACAATGAGCAGTTCTTC. Protein sequence: CASSVGLGQYNEQFF.

This chain joins TRBV13 and TRBJ2-5; no clear D gene. The germline CDR1 and CDR2 sequences are PRHDT and FYEKMQ (reference sequence). Trimming took 8 bases from V and 11 from J, leaving 24 bases between them. The CDR3 is 14 amino acids. The CDR3 DNA reads as TGTGCCAGCGGCCCCTCAGGCGCCGGAGTCGTGCAGTACTTC. This sequence encodes CASGPSGAGVVQYF.

Details on this clone: The identical CDR3 is also encoded by other nucleotide sequences in the sample. J is TRBJ1-1 and V is TRBV30; no reliable D call. Between the trimmed V and J ends, which lost 0 bases and 1 base, there was a span of 6 bases. Germline V gives CDR1 GTSNPN, CDR2 SVGIG (reference sequence). CDR3 length: 13 amino acids. CDR3 nucleotides: TGTGCCTGGAGTGTACAAGGGAACACTGAAGCTTTCTTT. Translating it yields CAWSVQGNTEAFF.

This clone was seen a few times. The chain joins TRBV7-2 to TRBJ2-3; D is unclear. CDR3 length equals 15 residues. Trimming shortened V by 8 bases and J by 0 bases, and 15 bases separated the two germline ends. Per the germline V gene, CDR1 is SGHTA and CDR2 is FQGNSA. The CDR3 DNA reads TGTGCCAGCCGCCGGCAGATCACTAGCACAGATACGCAGTATTTT. Translation: CASRRQITSTDTQYF.

This clone occurred a few times. CDR3 residues: CASSEGLANEQFF. The CDR3 DNA is TGTGCCAGCAGTGAAGGACTAGCCAATGAGCAGTTCTTC. This sequence joins TRBV2 and TRBJ2-1; 7 bases agree with TRBD2. Losses at the gene ends were 1 base for V and 6 bases for J; bases not matched to a gene: 0. This CDR3 has 13 amino acids. Looked up from germline, CDR1 is SNHLY and CDR2 is FYNNEI.